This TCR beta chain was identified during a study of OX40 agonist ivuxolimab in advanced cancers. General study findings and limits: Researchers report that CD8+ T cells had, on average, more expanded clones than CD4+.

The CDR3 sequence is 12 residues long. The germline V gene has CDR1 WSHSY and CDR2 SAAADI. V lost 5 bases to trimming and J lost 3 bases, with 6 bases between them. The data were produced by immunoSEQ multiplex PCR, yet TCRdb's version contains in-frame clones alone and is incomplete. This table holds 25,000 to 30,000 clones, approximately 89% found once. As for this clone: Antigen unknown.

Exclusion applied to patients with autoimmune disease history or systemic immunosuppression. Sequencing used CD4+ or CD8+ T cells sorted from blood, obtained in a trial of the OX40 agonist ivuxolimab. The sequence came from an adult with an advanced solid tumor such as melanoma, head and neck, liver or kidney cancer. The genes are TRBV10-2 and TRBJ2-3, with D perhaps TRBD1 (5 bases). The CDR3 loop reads CASSRGTDTQYF. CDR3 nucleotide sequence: TGCGCCAGCAGTAGGGGTACAGATACGCAGTATTTT.